The 9 T cell receptor beta chains given below trace back to one sample, sequenced in a study of T cell changes during pregnancy in multiple sclerosis. The repertoire was sequenced with immunoSEQ multiplex PCR; TCRdb's copy has only in-frame clones and lacks some. The table has roughly 70,000 clones, roughly nine tenths seen once; the top ten hold over 3%. Sequenced material: peripheral blood, taken before pregnancy. The receptors derive from a female donor with multiple sclerosis, enrolled in a pregnancy study.

This chain connects TRBV7-8 to TRBJ2-3; D not certain. Germline V lookup: CDR1 SGHVS, CDR2 FQNEAQ. The CDR3 runs to 16 residues. The V and J ends lost 1 base and 4 bases respectively, with 15 bases between them. The DNA for the CDR3 is TGTGCCAGCAGCTTAGAGGCTACAGAAGGTGCAGATACGCAGTATTTT. It specifies CASSLEATEGADTQYF.

The chain has TRBV5-6 and TRBJ1-2, with TRBD1 matching over 7 bases. This CDR3 spans 19 amino acids. Germline CDR1 SGHDT, CDR2 YYEEEE. V shed 0 bases, J shed 6 bases, and the junction held 20 bases outside the gene matches. CDR3 sequence reads: CASSLARENRGVLNDGYTF. The CDR3 nucleotides are TGTGCCAGCAGCTTGGCCCGGGAAAACAGGGGAGTCTTAAACGATGGCTACACCTTC.

The chain links TRBV4-1 to TRBJ2-3, with D possibly being TRBD2 (7 bases). Germline loops: CDR1 MGHRA, CDR2 YSYEKL. With 1 base removed from V and 0 bases from J, the gap between germline ends came to 20 bases. This CDR3 is 19 amino acids long. In DNA, the CDR3 is TGCGCCAGCAGCCAAGGGGGGGCTGGGGCGGGGGCTAGCACAGATACGCAGTATTTT. Protein: CASSQGGAGAGASTDTQYF.

This clone was seen once. The chain links TRBV28 to TRBJ2-2, with 9 bases matching TRBD2. Germline loops: CDR1 MDHEN, CDR2 SYDVKM. Trimming cost V 7 bases and J 4 bases; bases outside gene matches: 10. The CDR3 totals 16 residues. CDR3 amino acids: CASTTTGLAPTGELFF. The CDR3 nucleotides are TGTGCCAGCACTACTACAGGACTAGCGCCCACCGGGGAGCTGTTTTTT.

This clone came up once. The chain employs TRBV11-1 and TRBJ2-5; TRBD2 matches at 12 bases. Germline CDR1 reads SGHAT; CDR2 reads FQDESV (reference sequence). The V and J ends lost 1 base and 13 bases, in that order; junction bases with no gene match: 4. The CDR3 covers 13 residues. The CDR3 is CASSLELAGGPYF. As DNA, the CDR3 is TGTGCCAGCAGCTTAGAACTAGCGGGGGGACCGTACTTC.

This clone occurred once. The chain is built from TRBV11-2 and TRBJ1-2; D is unresolved. Trimming shortened V by 0 bases and J by 8 bases, and 13 bases separated the two germline ends. The CDR3 runs 14 residues. Germline V gene lookup returns CDR1 SGHAT and CDR2 FQNNGV. CDR3 sequence: CASSLEFGHYGYTF. The CDR3, as DNA: TGTGCCAGCAGCTTAGAATTTGGGCATTACGGCTACACCTTC.

The genes are TRBV7-2 and TRBJ1-5; 7 nucleotides agree with TRBD1. This CDR3 has 14 residues. CDR1 is SGHTA, CDR2 FQGNSA, per germline. J was trimmed by 6 bases and V by 5 bases; bases with no gene match: 7. CDR3 loop: CASSLYTGAQPQHF. CDR3 coding DNA: TGTGCCAGCAGCCTTTACACAGGGGCTCAGCCCCAGCATTTT. Full variable domain (remainder filled in from reference TRBV7-2 and TRBJ1-5): GAGVSQSPSNKVTEKGKDVELRCDPISGHTALYWYRQSLGQGLEFLIYFQGNSAPDKSGLPSDRFSAERTGGSVSTLTIQRTQQEDSAVYLCASSLYTGAQPQHFGDGTRLSIL.

The genes are TRBV29-1 and TRBJ2-6, with TRBD1 as a possible D gene (6 bases). CDR1 and CDR2 (germline): SQVTM, ANQGSEA. Between the trimmed V and J ends, which lost 2 bases and 0 bases, there was a span of 17 bases. The CDR3 is made up of 18 amino acids. This CDR3 is CSVEFRQANASGANVLTF. CDR3 bases: TGCAGCGTTGAATTCAGACAGGCGAACGCCTCTGGGGCCAACGTCCTGACTTTC.

The chain joins TRBV25-1 to TRBJ2-1; D not certain. The CDR3 runs to 13 residues. Per the germline V gene, CDR1 is MGHDK and CDR2 is SYGVNS. The V gene lost 2 bases and the J gene lost 4 bases, with 6 bases spanning the gap. CDR3 protein: CASSEPRYNEQFF. The CDR3, as DNA: TGTGCCAGCAGTGAACCTAGGTACAATGAGCAGTTCTTC.